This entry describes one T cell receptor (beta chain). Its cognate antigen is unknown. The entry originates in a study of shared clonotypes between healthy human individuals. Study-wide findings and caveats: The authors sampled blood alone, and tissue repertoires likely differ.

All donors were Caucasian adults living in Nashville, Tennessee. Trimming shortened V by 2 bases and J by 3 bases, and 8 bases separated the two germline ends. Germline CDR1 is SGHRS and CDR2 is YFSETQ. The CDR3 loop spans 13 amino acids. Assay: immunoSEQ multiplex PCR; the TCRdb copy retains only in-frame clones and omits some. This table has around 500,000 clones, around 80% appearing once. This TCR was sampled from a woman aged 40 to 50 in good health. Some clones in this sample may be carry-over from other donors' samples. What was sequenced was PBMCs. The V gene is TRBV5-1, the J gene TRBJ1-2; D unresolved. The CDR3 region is CASSLFTDYGYTF. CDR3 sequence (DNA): TGCGCCAGCAGCTTATTCACCGACTATGGCTACACCTTC.